This TCR beta chain came from a study of cytomegalovirus exposure and HLA in healthy donors. Study-wide points: Serostatus for CMV was the only available immune exposure information.

CDR1 LNHDA and CDR2 SQIVND come from the germline V gene (reference sequence). V was trimmed by 5 bases and J by 2 bases, leaving 15 bases between them. The CDR3 is 15 amino acids. Regarding this clone: Its antigen is undetermined.

PCR was performed using 60 Vbeta and 13 Jbeta primers. Sequencing was performed with immunoSEQ multiplex PCR; in TCRdb, only in-frame clones are kept and a portion is missing. This repertoire shows about 140,000 clones, 75% to 80% found once; its top ten account for around 1.5%. The receptor was derived from a female donor in good health and CMV-seronegative. The sequencing sample was made of PBMCs. This rearrangement joins TRBV19 to TRBJ1-1, with D possibly TRBD1 on 6 matching bases. The CDR3 region is CASSFSGHTNTEAFF. The CDR3 region has the DNA TGTGCCAGTAGTTTCTCGGGACACACAAACACTGAAGCTTTCTTT.